The 29 T cell receptor beta chains in this list originate from one sample, sequenced in a study of T cells in Graves' hyperthyroidism and ophthalmopathy. There were TCR beta CDR3 regions amplified from RNA transcripts. The HTBI set primed first-round TCR CDR3 RT-PCR. TCRdb processed the multiplex PCR reads anew with MiXCR; each CDR3 protein has one entry. The sample yields about 500,000 distinct CDR3 sequences, around 16% seen once. Material: blood. These receptors all stem from a woman aged 25 to 39 with Graves' ophthalmopathy.

This clonotype came up once. This chain uses TRBV4-3 with TRBJ2-3, with unresolved D. V was pared by 4 bases and J by 6 bases, with 11 bases between. Germline CDR1 LGHNA, CDR2 YSLEER. This CDR3 contains 13 residues. Here the CDR3 reads CASSRQKRDTQYF. For the CDR3, the DNA is TGCGCCAGCAGCCGTCAAAAAAGGGATACGCAGTATTTT.

Worth noting for this clonotype: This clone may be a read error of a much larger clone one base away. DNA for the CDR3: TGTGCCAGCAGCAGACATACGAACACTGCAGCTTTCTTT. Amino acid sequence: CASSRHTNTAAFF. V is TRBV12-3 or TRBV12-4 and J is TRBJ1-1; D is unresolved. The CDR3 runs 13 residues.

This clonotype was counted at least ten times. This chain joins TRBV7-9 and TRBJ2-1; possibly TRBD2 for D (6 bases). Germline CDR1 and CDR2: SEHNR and FQNEAQ (reference sequence). Between the trimmed V and J ends, which lost 1 base and 8 bases, there was a span of 12 bases. CDR3 size: 14 residues. The CDR3 DNA reads TGTGCCAGCAGCTTAGTTGGCGGGGCTGATGAGCAGTTCTTC. It specifies CASSLVGGADEQFF.

This clonotype was observed a handful of times. V usage is TRBV15 and J usage is TRBJ1-5; no clear D gene. Germline CDR1 reads LNHNV; CDR2 reads YYDKDF (reference sequence). The length of the CDR3 is 18 residues. The V end lost 3 bases, the J end lost 4 bases, and 22 bases lay between the germline ends. The CDR3 DNA follows: TGTGCCACCAGCAGGGGAGGGTTCTGGCAGACACAAAATCAGCCCCAGCATTTT. This codes for CATSRGGFWQTQNQPQHF.

This clonotype came up a few times. V gene TRBV10-2 combines with J gene TRBJ2-7; 12 nucleotides agree with TRBD2. The CDR3 consists of 18 residues. J was trimmed by 1 base and V by 7 bases; bases with no gene match: 14. CDR1 WSHSY and CDR2 SAAADI come from the germline V gene. CDR3 in DNA: TGCGCCAGCAAGGTTCTAGCGGGAGGGTCAATAGAATCCTACGAGCAGTACTTC. It is translated as CASKVLAGGSIESYEQYF.

The rearrangement joins TRBV20-1 to TRBJ2-1; D not resolved. Germline values: CDR1 DFQATT, CDR2 SNEGSKA (reference sequence). The CDR3 spans 10 residues. Trimming shortened V by 4 bases and J by 8 bases, and 6 bases separated the two germline ends. The CDR3 loop is CSAKIHEQFF. In DNA form, the CDR3 reads TGCAGTGCTAAAATCCATGAGCAGTTCTTC.

This clonotype was detected ten times or more. The chain links TRBV12-3 or TRBV12-4 to TRBJ2-1; perhaps D is TRBD1 or TRBD2 (5 bases each). The germline V and J ends were trimmed by 5 bases and 5 bases, with 13 bases remaining between them. The CDR3 loop spans 14 amino acids. The CDR3 nucleotides read TGTGCCAGCAGTACCCGGGACGCCCACAATGAGCAGTTCTTC. It yields the protein CASSTRDAHNEQFF.

The gene calls are TRBV20-1 and TRBJ2-7; 9 bases fit TRBD1. J lost 2 bases, V lost 4 bases, and 6 bases had no gene match. Germline CDR1 and CDR2: DFQATT and SNEGSKA (reference sequence). CDR3 length: 14 amino acids. The CDR3 loop reads CSAIPGQGPYEQYF. The CDR3 nucleotides are TGCAGTGCTATCCCGGGACAGGGCCCCTACGAGCAGTACTTC.

The rearrangement links TRBV11-2 to TRBJ1-3; D uncertain. The CDR3 contains 14 residues. CDR1 is SGHAT, CDR2 FQNNGV, per germline. The V end was cut by 3 bases, the J end by 3 bases, with 9 bases between. CDR3 DNA: TGTGCCAGCAGCTTGGGATCCGGTGGAAACACCATATATTTT. This gives the protein CASSLGSGGNTIYF.

This clonotype was counted at least ten times. The CDR3 coding sequence is TGCAGTGCGAAGCCAGGGCGATACAATGAGCAGTTCTTC. Translation gives CSAKPGRYNEQFF. This sequence joins TRBV20-1 and TRBJ2-1; tentatively, D is TRBD1 (5 bases). Deletions cut 6 bases from V and 4 bases from J, with 13 bases between. The length of the CDR3 is 13 residues. Looked up from germline, CDR1 is DFQATT and CDR2 is SNEGSKA (reference sequence).

This clonotype was seen repeatedly, ten times or more. The J gene is TRBJ2-3, the V gene TRBV11-3, with D perhaps TRBD1 (5 bases). Trimming took off 1 base at V and 2 bases at J, with 7 bases between the two ends. Looked up from germline, CDR1 is SGHNT and CDR2 is YENEEA. This CDR3 comprises 14 residues. In nucleotides, the CDR3 is TGTGCCAGCAGCTTAGGGGGCATCACAGATACGCAGTATTTT. Protein sequence: CASSLGGITDTQYF.

The chain employs TRBV4-2 and TRBJ2-1; perhaps TRBD2 as D (6 bases). Germline CDR1 and CDR2: LGHNA and YNFKEQ. Deletions cut 8 bases from V and 0 bases from J, with 14 bases between. The CDR3 is made up of 15 amino acids. The CDR3 coding sequence is TGTGCCAGCGGGGTGGAGCGGGCCTCCTACAATGAGCAGTTCTTC. Its protein is CASGVERASYNEQFF.

This clonotype was detected only a few times. V usage is TRBV7-9 and J usage is TRBJ1-1, with a tentative D call TRBD1 (5 bases). The CDR3 loop spans 12 amino acids. Germline V gene data show CDR1 as SEHNR and CDR2 as FQNEAQ (reference sequence). V was shortened by 4 bases and J by 7 bases, with 10 bases between the two germline ends. This chain's CDR3 is CASSSQGDEAFF. CDR3 nucleotides: TGTGCCAGCAGCTCCCAGGGCGATGAAGCTTTCTTT.

This clonotype was observed many times. The rearrangement links TRBV6-2 or TRBV6-3 to TRBJ2-3, with 14 bases that match TRBD2. V dropped 5 bases and J dropped 0; count of bases not matched to a gene: 7. This CDR3 is 18 amino acids long. Germline V gene data show CDR1 as MNHEY and CDR2 as SVGEGT. The CDR3 DNA reads TGTGCCAGCAGTCCCGGGACTAGCGGGAGCGGGAGCACAGATACGCAGTATTTT. Translated, it gives CASSPGTSGSGSTDTQYF.

CDR3 sequence reads: CASSYGPPDEQYF. The DNA for the CDR3 is TGTGCCAGCAGTTACGGCCCCCCCGACGAGCAGTACTTC. The J gene is TRBJ2-7, the V gene TRBV6-2 or TRBV6-3; D gene uncertain. The CDR3 length is 13 residues. CDR1 is MNHEY and CDR2 is SVGEGT in the germline V gene. V lost 2 bases, J lost 5 bases, and 10 bases lay in between.

This clonotype was recorded many times. V gene TRBV20-1 combines with J gene TRBJ2-5; D unclear. The ends were cut back, 3 bases at V and 3 bases at J, with 8 bases in the middle. Germline loops: CDR1 DFQATT, CDR2 SNEGSKA (reference sequence). The CDR3 covers 12 residues. CDR3 sequence (DNA): TGCAGTGCTAGGGACGTAAAAGAGACCCAGTACTTC. Protein: CSARDVKETQYF.

This clonotype occurred a few times. The chain joins TRBV25-1 to TRBJ2-5; D not resolved. The germline V and J ends were trimmed by 9 bases and 5 bases, with 28 bases remaining between them. CDR3 size: 17 residues. Germline-derived CDR1 and CDR2 are MGHDK and SYGVNS. The CDR3 loop reads CASQQGHGPLRMETQYF. The CDR3 DNA follows: TGTGCCAGTCAGCAAGGGCACGGACCTTTGAGGATGGAGACCCAGTACTTC. The full variable domain, with the rest looked up from reference TRBV25-1 and TRBJ2-5, is EADIYQTPRYLVIGTGKKITLECSQTMGHDKMYWYQQDPGMELHLIHYSYGVNSTEKGDLSSESTVSRIRTEHFPLTLESARPSHTSQYLCASQQGHGPLRMETQYFGPGTRLLVL.

The chain uses TRBV4-3 and TRBJ2-7, with TRBD1 identical over 11 bases. The trim removed 0 bases at V and 4 bases at J, leaving 2 bases unmatched. Germline V gives CDR1 LGHNA, CDR2 YSLEER. The CDR3 is made up of 15 amino acids. The CDR3 sequence is CASSQEGQGVYEQYF. The CDR3 nucleotides read TGCGCCAGCAGCCAAGAGGGACAGGGGGTATACGAGCAGTACTTC.

This clonotype has ten or more counts. The chain joins TRBV28 to TRBJ2-7, with no clear D. CDR1 is MDHEN and CDR2 is SYDVKM in the germline V gene. V lost 3 bases to trimming and J lost 0 bases, with 18 bases between them. CDR3 length: 17 amino acids. In DNA, the CDR3 is TGTGCCAGCAGTTTTGGTGAATGGCGGCAAATCTCCTACGAGCAGTACTTC. Protein: CASSFGEWRQISYEQYF.

At least ten counts were recorded for this clonotype. The chain links TRBV11-2 to TRBJ2-7; D might be TRBD2 (6 bases). CDR3 length: 18 residues. The V end lost 1 base, the J end lost 2 bases, and 21 bases lay between the germline ends. Per the germline V gene, CDR1 is SGHAT and CDR2 is FQNNGV. The CDR3 is CASSLVKSGSFQTYEQYF. The CDR3 DNA reads as TGTGCCAGCAGCTTAGTGAAGTCCGGGAGCTTCCAAACCTACGAGCAGTACTTC. The whole variable domain, filled in from reference TRBV11-2 and TRBJ2-7, reads EAGVAQSPRYKIIEKRQSVAFWCNPISGHATLYWYQQILGQGPKLLIQFQNNGVVDDSQLPKDRFSAERLKGVDSTLKIQPAKLEDSAVYLCASSLVKSGSFQTYEQYFGPGTRLTVT.

A word on this clonotype: A much more abundant neighbour one base away suggests this may be a read error. V and J are TRBV12-3 or TRBV12-4 and TRBJ2-2; 7 nucleotides match TRBD2. The CDR3 consists of 17 residues. Losses at the gene ends were 6 bases for V and 1 base for J; bases not matched to a gene: 11. The chain's CDR3 is CASRAGLQTVNTGELFF. Here the CDR3 DNA reads TGTGCCAGCAGGGCGGGACTACAGACTGTGAACACCGGGGAGCTGTTTTTT.

The V call is TRBV20-1, the J call TRBJ2-7, with TRBD2 identical over 12 bases. Trimming removed 3 bases from V and 9 bases from J; junction bases left unmatched: 9. The germline CDR1 and CDR2 sequences are DFQATT and SNEGSKA (reference sequence). The CDR3 covers 14 residues. CDR3 sequence reads: CSARARLAGEGQYF. The CDR3, as DNA: TGCAGTGCTAGGGCCAGACTAGCGGGAGAAGGGCAGTACTTC.

The CDR3: CSAIPRGPGDYEQYF. As DNA, the CDR3 is TGCAGTGCTATACCCCGGGGCCCCGGGGACTACGAGCAGTACTTC. The V gene is TRBV20-1, the J gene TRBJ2-7; D assignment may be TRBD1 or TRBD2 (5 bases each). Trimming left V 4 bases short and J 3 bases short, with 19 bases between. Per the germline V gene, CDR1 is DFQATT and CDR2 is SNEGSKA (reference sequence). CDR3 size: 15 residues.

This clonotype was counted ten times or more. V and J are TRBV7-3 and TRBJ2-3, with a possible D match to TRBD2 (5 bases). Trimming pared 5 bases from V and 3 bases from J, leaving 12 bases between. Germline V CDR1 and CDR2: SGHTA, FQGTGA. This CDR3 spans 14 amino acids. The CDR3 protein is CASSPGIGTDTQYF. DNA for the CDR3: TGTGCCAGCAGCCCCGGGATTGGGACAGATACGCAGTATTTT.

This clonotype has ten or more counts. V usage is TRBV20-1 and J usage is TRBJ1-2; D possibly corresponds to TRBD1 (5 bases). This CDR3 is built from 11 residues. Germline CDR1 reads DFQATT; CDR2 reads SNEGSKA (reference sequence). CDR3: CLGASIDGYTF. In nucleotides, the CDR3 is TGCCTCGGGGCGTCAATCGATGGCTACACCTTC.

As for this clonotype: A read error is possible here, since a much larger clone lies one base away. The genes are TRBV12-3 or TRBV12-4 and TRBJ2-5; perhaps TRBD1 as D (6 bases). The CDR3 totals 13 residues. Trimming shortened V by 5 bases and J by 9 bases, and 16 bases separated the two germline ends. In nucleotides, the CDR3 is TGTGCCAGCAGTATAAGGGCAGGGGTGGCCCAGTACTTC. This gives the protein CASSIRAGVAQYF.

This clonotype was seen a few times. The V gene is TRBV25-1, the J gene TRBJ2-1; weak D call: TRBD2 (5 bases). Germline V CDR1 and CDR2: MGHDK, SYGVNS. The CDR3 length is 15 residues. The germline V and J ends were trimmed by 10 bases and 0 bases, with 16 bases remaining between them. The CDR3 DNA is TGTGCCACCCCAAGTGGGAGAAGCTCCTACAATGAGCAGTTCTTC. Translated, it gives CATPSGRSSYNEQFF.

In its sample, this clonotype was seen a few times. This chain connects TRBV7-2 to TRBJ2-7, with 11 bases lining up with TRBD2. The germline gives CDR1 SGHTA, CDR2 FQGNSA. This CDR3 has 16 amino acids. The ends lost 7 bases at V and 0 bases at J; junction bases unmatched: 8. The CDR3 nucleotides read TGTGCCAGCATGAAAGAAACTAGCGGGAGCTCCTACGAGCAGTACTTC. Amino acids: CASMKETSGSSYEQYF. The full variable domain, in which reference TRBV7-2 and TRBJ2-7 provide the parts outside the CDR3, is GAGVSQSPSNKVTEKGKDVELRCDPISGHTALYWYRQSLGQGLEFLIYFQGNSAPDKSGLPSDRFSAERTGGSVSTLTIQRTQQEDSAVYLCASMKETSGSSYEQYFGPGTRLTVT.

The chain couples TRBV12-3 or TRBV12-4 to TRBJ1-2; TRBD1 matches at 7 bases. The length of the CDR3 is 12 residues. V was pared by 5 bases and J by 6 bases, with 3 bases of the junction left unmatched. The CDR3 reads CASSQGGDGYTF. For the CDR3, the DNA is TGTGCCAGCAGTCAGGGGGGTGATGGCTACACCTTC.